This TCR beta chain was obtained from a study of blood T cell repertoires in COVID-19. Method: immunoSEQ multiplex PCR; TCRdb's copy keeps in-frame clones and lacks some. The sample holds fewer than 150,000 clones; roughly 90% are singletons and the top ten take 3.5% to 4%. Trimming stripped 1 base from V and 3 bases from J, with 16 bases between. Looked up from germline, CDR1 is KGHSH and CDR2 is LQKENI. The length of the CDR3 is 16 residues. This clone was observed a single time. The rearrangement joins TRBV18 to TRBJ2-7, with a possible D match to TRBD1 (7 bases). The receptor's source is a woman aged 55-69 years with COVID-19, enrolled during active disease. Specimen: peripheral blood. The CDR3 DNA reads TGTGCCAGCTCACCACTCGGAGGGGGCGAGTACTACGAGCAGTACTTC. This gives the protein CASSPLGGGEYYEQYF.